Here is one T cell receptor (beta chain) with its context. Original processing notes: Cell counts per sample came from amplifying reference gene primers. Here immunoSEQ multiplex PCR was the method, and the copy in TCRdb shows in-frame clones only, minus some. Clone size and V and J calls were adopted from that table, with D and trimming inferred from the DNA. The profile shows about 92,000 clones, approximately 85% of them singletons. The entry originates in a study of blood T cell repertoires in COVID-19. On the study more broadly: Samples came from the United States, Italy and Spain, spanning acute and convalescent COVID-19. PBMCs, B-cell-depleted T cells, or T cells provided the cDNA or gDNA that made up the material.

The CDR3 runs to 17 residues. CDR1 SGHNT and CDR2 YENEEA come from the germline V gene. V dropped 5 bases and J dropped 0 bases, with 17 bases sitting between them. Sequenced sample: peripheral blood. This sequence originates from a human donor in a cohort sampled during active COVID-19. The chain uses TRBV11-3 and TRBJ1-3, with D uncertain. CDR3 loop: CASSPQSSFTSGNTIYF. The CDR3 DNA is TGTGCCAGCAGCCCTCAGTCCTCCTTCACCTCTGGAAACACCATATATTTT.